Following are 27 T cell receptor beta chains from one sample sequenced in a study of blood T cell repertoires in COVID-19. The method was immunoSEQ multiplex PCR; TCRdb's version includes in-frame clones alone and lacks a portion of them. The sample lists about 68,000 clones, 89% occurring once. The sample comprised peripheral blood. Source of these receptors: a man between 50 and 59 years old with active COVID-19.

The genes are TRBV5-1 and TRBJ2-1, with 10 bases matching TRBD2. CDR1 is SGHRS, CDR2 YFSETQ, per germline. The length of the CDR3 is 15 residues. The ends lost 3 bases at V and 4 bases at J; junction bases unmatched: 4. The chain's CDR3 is CASSSSSGGYNEQFF. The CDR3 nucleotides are TGCGCCAGCAGCTCATCTAGCGGGGGTTACAATGAGCAGTTCTTC.

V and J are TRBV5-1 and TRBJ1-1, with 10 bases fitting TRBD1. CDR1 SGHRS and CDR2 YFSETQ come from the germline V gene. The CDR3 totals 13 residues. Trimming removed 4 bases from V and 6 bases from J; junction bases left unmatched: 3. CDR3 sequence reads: CASSQGTGAEAFF. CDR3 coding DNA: TGCGCCAGCAGCCAAGGGACAGGGGCTGAAGCTTTCTTT. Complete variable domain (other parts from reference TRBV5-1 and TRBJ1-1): KAGVTQTPRYLIKTRGQQVTLSCSPISGHRSVSWYQQTPGQGLQFLFEYFSETQRNKGNFPGRFSGRQFSNSRSEMNVSTLELGDSALYLCASSQGTGAEAFFGQGTRLTVV.

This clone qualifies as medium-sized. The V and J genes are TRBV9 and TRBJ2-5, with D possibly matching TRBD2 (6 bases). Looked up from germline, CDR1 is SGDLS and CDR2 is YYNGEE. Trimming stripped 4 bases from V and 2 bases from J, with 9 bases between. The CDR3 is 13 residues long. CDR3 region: CASSPGTQETQYF. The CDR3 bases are TGTGCCAGCAGCCCCGGGACTCAAGAGACCCAGTACTTC.

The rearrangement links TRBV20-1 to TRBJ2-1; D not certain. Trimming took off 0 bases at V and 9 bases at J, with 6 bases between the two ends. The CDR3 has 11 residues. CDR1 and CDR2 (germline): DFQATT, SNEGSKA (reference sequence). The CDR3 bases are TGCAGTGCTAGAGATATCAGTGAGCAGTTCTTC. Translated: CSARDISEQFF.

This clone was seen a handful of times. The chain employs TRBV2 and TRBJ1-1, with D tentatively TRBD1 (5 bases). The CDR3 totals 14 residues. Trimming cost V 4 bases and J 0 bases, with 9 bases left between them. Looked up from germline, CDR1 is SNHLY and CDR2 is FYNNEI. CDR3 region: CASSGQNMNTEAFF. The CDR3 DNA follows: TGTGCCAGCAGTGGACAGAACATGAACACTGAAGCTTTCTTT.

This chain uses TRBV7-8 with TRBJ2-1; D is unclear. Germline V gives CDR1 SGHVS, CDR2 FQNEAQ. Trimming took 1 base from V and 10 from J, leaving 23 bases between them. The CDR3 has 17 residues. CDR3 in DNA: TGTGCCAGCAGCTTAGGTTGGCGGCTACCCTATGTATACGAGCAGTTCTTC. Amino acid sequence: CASSLGWRLPYVYEQFF.

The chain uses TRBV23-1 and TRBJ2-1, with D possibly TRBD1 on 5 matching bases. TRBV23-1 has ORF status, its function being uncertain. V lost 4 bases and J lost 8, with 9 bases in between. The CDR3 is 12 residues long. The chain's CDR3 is CASSPQGDEQFF. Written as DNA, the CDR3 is TGCGCCAGCAGTCCCCAGGGCGATGAGCAGTTCTTC.

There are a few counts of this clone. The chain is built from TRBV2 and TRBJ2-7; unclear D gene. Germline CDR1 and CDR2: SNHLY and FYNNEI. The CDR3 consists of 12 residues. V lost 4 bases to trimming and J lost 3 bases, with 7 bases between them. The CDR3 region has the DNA TGTGCCAGCAGTGCCCAAATCTACGAGCAGTACTTC. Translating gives CASSAQIYEQYF.

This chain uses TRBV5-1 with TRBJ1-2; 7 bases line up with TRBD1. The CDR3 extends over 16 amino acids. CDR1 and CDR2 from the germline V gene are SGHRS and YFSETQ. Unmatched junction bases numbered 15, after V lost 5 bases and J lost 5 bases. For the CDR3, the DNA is TGCGCCAGCAGAATATCACCTAACACAGGGGAGTATGGCTACACCTTC. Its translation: CASRISPNTGEYGYTF.

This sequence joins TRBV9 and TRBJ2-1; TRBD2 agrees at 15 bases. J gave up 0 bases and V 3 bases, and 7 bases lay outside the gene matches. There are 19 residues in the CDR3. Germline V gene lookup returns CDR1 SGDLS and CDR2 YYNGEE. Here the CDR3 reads CASSGTGTSGGSSYNEQFF. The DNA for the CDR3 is TGTGCCAGCAGCGGGACCGGGACTAGCGGGGGGAGCTCCTACAATGAGCAGTTCTTC. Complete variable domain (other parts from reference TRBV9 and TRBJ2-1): DSGVTQTPKHLITATGQRVTLRCSPRSGDLSVYWYQQSLDQGLQFLIQYYNGEERAKGNILERFSAQQFPDLHSELNLSSLELGDSALYFCASSGTGTSGGSSYNEQFFGPGTRLTVL.

The CDR3 sequence: CASTTWGGRNTEAFF. In DNA, the CDR3 is TGTGCCAGTACCACTTGGGGGGGGCGAAACACTGAAGCTTTCTTT. The chain is built from TRBV19 and TRBJ1-1, with a weak D call TRBD1 (6 bases). Germline lookup yields CDR1 LNHDA and CDR2 SQIVND (reference sequence). The CDR3 is made up of 15 amino acids. Trimming cost V 7 bases and J 2 bases, with 17 bases left between them. Looking up the rest from reference TRBV19 and TRBJ1-1 gives the full variable domain: DGGITQSPKYLFRKEGQNVTLSCEQNLNHDAMYWYRQDPGQGLRLIYYSQIVNDFQKGDIAEGYSVSREKKESFPLTVTSAQKNPTAFYLCASTTWGGRNTEAFFGQGTRLTVV.

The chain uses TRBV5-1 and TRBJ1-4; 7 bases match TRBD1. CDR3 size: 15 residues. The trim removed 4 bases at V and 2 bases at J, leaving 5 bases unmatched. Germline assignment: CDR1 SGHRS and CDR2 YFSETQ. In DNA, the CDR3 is TGCGCCAGCAGCGTCGGGACAGCCACTAATGAAAAACTGTTTTTT. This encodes CASSVGTATNEKLFF. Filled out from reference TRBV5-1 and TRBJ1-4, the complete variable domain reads KAGVTQTPRYLIKTRGQQVTLSCSPISGHRSVSWYQQTPGQGLQFLFEYFSETQRNKGNFPGRFSGRQFSNSRSEMNVSTLELGDSALYLCASSVGTATNEKLFFGSGTQLSVL.

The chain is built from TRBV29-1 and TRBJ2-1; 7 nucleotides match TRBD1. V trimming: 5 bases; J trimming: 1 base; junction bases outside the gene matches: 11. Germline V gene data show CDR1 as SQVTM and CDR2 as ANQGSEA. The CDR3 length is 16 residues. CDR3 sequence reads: CSVRQGSVASYNEQFF. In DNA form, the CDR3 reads TGCAGCGTTCGACAGGGATCGGTTGCATCCTACAATGAGCAGTTCTTC.

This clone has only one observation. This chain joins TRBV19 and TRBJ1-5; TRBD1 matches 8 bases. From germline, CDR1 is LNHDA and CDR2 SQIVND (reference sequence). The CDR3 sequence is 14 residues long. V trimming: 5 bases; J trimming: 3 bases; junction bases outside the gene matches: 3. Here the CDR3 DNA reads TGTGCCAGTAGTTACAGGGGGGACAATCAGCCCCAGCATTTT. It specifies CASSYRGDNQPQHF.

The CDR3 sequence: CASRNTGDEQYF. In DNA, the CDR3 is TGTGCCAGCAGGAACACAGGGGACGAGCAGTACTTC. This rearrangement joins TRBV6-6 to TRBJ2-7; 7 bases align to TRBD1. Germline V lookup: CDR1 MNHNY, CDR2 SVGAGI (reference sequence). Trimming took 6 bases from V and 5 from J; bases not matched to a gene: 4. The CDR3 consists of 12 residues.

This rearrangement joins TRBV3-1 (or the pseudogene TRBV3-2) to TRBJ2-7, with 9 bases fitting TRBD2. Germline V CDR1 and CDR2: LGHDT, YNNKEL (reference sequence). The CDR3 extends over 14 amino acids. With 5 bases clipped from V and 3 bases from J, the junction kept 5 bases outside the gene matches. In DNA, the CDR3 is TGTGCCAGCAGCACACTAGCGGGTGGCTACGAGCAGTACTTC. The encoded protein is CASSTLAGGYEQYF.

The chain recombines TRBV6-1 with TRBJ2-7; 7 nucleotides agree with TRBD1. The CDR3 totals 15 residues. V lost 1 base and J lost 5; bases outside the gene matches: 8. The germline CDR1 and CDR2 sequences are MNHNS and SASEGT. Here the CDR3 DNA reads TGTGCCAGCAGTGAAGAGGGACAGCTGTGGGACGAGCAGTACTTC. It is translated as CASSEEGQLWDEQYF.

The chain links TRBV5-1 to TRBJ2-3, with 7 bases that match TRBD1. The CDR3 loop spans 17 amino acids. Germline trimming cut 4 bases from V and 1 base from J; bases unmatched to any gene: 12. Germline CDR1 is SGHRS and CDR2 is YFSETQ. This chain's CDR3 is CASSKDLTGSGTDTQYF. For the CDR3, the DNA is TGCGCCAGCAGCAAGGACCTGACAGGGAGCGGCACAGATACGCAGTATTTT.

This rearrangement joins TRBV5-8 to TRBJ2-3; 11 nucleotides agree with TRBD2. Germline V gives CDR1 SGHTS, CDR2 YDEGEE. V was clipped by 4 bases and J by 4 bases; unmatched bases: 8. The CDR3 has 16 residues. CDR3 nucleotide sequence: TGTGCCAGCAGCCTCTGGACTAGCGGGCGGGCAGATACGCAGTATTTT. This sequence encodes CASSLWTSGRADTQYF.

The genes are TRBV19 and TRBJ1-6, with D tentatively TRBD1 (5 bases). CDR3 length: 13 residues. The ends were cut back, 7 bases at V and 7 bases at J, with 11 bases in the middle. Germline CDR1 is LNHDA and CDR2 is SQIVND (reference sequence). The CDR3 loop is CASTPDRNSPLHF. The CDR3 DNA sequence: TGTGCCAGTACCCCCGACAGAAATTCACCCCTCCACTTT.

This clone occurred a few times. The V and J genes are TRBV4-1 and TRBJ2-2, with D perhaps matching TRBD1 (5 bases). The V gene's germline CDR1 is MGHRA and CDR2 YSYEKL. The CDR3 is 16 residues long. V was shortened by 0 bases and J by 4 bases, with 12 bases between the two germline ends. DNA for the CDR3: TGCGCCAGCAGCCAAGAGGGTGGGGCCCTCACCGGGGAGCTGTTTTTT. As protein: CASSQEGGALTGELFF.

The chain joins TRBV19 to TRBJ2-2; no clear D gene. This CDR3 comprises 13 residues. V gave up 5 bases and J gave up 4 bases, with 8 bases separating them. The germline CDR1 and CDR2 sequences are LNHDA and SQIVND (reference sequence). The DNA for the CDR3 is TGTGCCAGTAGTTGGCAGGCCACCGGGGAGCTGTTTTTT. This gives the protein CASSWQATGELFF.

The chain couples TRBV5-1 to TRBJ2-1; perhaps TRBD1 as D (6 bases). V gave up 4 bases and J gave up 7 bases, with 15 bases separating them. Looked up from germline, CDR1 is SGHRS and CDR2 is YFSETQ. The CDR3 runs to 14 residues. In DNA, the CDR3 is TGCGCCAGCAGCCCCCAACAGGGTGGGAATGAGCAGTTCTTC. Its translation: CASSPQQGGNEQFF.

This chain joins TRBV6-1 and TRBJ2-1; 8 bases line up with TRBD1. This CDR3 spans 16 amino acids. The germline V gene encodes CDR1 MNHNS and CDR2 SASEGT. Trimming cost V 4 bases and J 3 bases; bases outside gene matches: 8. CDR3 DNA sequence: TGTGCCAGCAGTGCTCAGGGGACAGGCAACTACAATGAGCAGTTCTTC. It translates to CASSAQGTGNYNEQFF.

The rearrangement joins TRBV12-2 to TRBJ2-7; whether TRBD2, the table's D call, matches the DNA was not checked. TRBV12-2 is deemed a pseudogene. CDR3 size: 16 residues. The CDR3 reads CASRSECGTKVYEQYF. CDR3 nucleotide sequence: TGTGCAAGTCGCTCGGAATGCGGGACGAAAGTCTACGAGCAGTACTTC.

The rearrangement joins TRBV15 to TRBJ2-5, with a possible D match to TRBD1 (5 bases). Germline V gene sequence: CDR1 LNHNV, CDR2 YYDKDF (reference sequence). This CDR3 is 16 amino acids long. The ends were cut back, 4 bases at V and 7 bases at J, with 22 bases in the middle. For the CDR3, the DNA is TGTGCCACCAGCACCCCGTCCGCAGGGAAAAGGGGGACCCAGTACTTC. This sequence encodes CATSTPSAGKRGTQYF.

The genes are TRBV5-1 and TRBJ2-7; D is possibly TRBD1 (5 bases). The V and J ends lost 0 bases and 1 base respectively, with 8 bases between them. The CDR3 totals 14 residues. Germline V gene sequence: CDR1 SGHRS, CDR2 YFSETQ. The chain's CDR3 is CASSLDQGSYEQYF. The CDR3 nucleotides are TGCGCCAGCAGCTTGGATCAGGGATCCTACGAGCAGTACTTC.